These T cell receptor beta chains were read from a single sample in a study of T cell repertoires in cytomegalovirus infection. In TCRdb, the reads were re-called with MiXCR into one record per CDR3 protein. The sample shows about 920,000 distinct CDR3 sequences, around 32% of them seen only once. No antigen has been assigned to these receptors. Sequenced here: cultured CD8+ T cells from PBMCs, sampled from culture after CMV antigen stimulation. Receptors were obtained from a human donor in good health (CMV status not recorded). Some clones in this sample may be carry-over from other donors' samples. Both conserved end residues are part of each CDR3. A D gene is named only where the DNA matches it firmly. The size of a clone is reported for some rows only, either as once, few or many, or as a class for expanded clones.

few	TRBV6-1	TRBD2	TRBJ2-1	CASSAIAGGYNEQFF	TGTGCCAGCAGTGCCATAGCGGGGGGATACAATGAGCAGTTCTTC
few	TRBV27	TRBD1	TRBJ1-1	CASKVGGGNTEAFF	TGTGCCAGCAAAGTAGGGGGCGGCAACACTGAAGCTTTCTTT
many	TRBV7-8	NA	TRBJ1-1	CASSLARGGPLYTEAFF	TGTGCCAGCAGCTTAGCGCGGGGGGGGCCCTTGTACACTGAAGCTTTCTTT
NA	TRBV12-3/TRBV12-4	NA	TRBJ2-7	CASSWDPYEQYF	TGTGCCAGCAGTTGGGACCCCTACGAGCAGTACTTC
many	TRBV23-1	NA	TRBJ2-4	CASNQQVVQYF	TGCGCCAGCAACCAACAGGTCGTTCAGTACTTC
many	TRBV7-7	NA	TRBJ2-2	CASSPGVGELFF	TGTGCTAGCAGCCCCGGCGTAGGGGAGCTGTTTTTT
once	TRBV6-5	TRBD1	TRBJ2-1	CASSYYAGGSYNEQFF	TGTGCCAGCAGTTACTACGCAGGGGGCAGCTACAATGAGCAGTTCTTC
NA	TRBV12-5	TRBD1	TRBJ2-1	CASAFFGGQGNEQFF	TGTGCTAGTGCCTTCTTCGGGGGACAGGGAAATGAGCAGTTCTTC
many	TRBV7-6	NA	TRBJ2-1	CASSPPNNEQFF	TGTGCCAGCAGCCCCCCTAACAATGAGCAGTTCTTC
NA	TRBV4-3	TRBD2	TRBJ2-5	CASSQDGSSGVRETQYF	TGCGCCAGCAGCCAAGATGGGTCTAGCGGGGTGCGAGAGACCCAGTACTTC
NA	TRBV7-9	NA	TRBJ2-5	CASSLVGTAQETQYF	TGTGCCAGCAGCTTAGTCGGGACGGCCCAAGAGACCCAGTACTTC
many	TRBV7-8	NA	TRBJ2-6	CASSPGAGANVLTF	TGTGCCAGCAGCCCAGGGGCTGGGGCCAACGTCCTGACTTTC
NA	TRBV5-3	TRBD2	TRBJ2-1	CASRPSGGAVEQFF	TGTGCCAGCAGACCTAGCGGGGGGGCCGTTGAGCAGTTCTTC
NA	TRBV29-1	TRBD1	TRBJ2-1	CSVERTGGRAQNEQFF	TGCAGCGTTGAACGAACAGGGGGCAGGGCACAGAATGAGCAGTTCTTC
NA	TRBV29-1	TRBD1	TRBJ2-1	CSVDLGGSRQFF	TGCAGCGTTGATTTAGGGGGCTCCCGGCAGTTCTTC
few	TRBV27	TRBD1	TRBJ1-2	CASSSRGQFYGYTF	TGTGCCAGCAGTTCTCGGGGACAGTTCTATGGCTACACCTTC
many	TRBV7-6	NA	TRBJ2-1	CASGTGPSSYNEQFF	TGTGCCAGCGGTACCGGGCCGAGCTCCTACAATGAGCAGTTCTTC
NA	TRBV4-2	TRBD2	TRBJ2-1	CASSQDPPEASGNNEQFF	TGTGCCAGCAGCCAAGATCCTCCCGAGGCTAGCGGGAACAATGAGCAGTTCTTC
NA	TRBV5-4	NA	TRBJ2-6	CASTPPTGANVLTF	TGTGCCAGCACCCCCCCCACTGGGGCCAACGTCCTGACTTTC
NA	TRBV2	TRBD1	TRBJ2-2	CASLGQVNTGELFF	TGTGCCAGCCTGGGACAGGTGAACACCGGGGAGCTGTTTTTT
NA	TRBV25-1	NA	TRBJ1-2	CASSEYEPMKQDGYTF	TGTGCCAGCAGTGAATACGAGCCCATGAAGCAGGATGGCTACACCTTC
NA	TRBV5-4	TRBD1	TRBJ2-5	CASSVGQAQETQYF	TGTGCCAGCAGCGTGGGACAGGCGCAAGAGACCCAGTACTTC
NA	TRBV6-1	TRBD1	TRBJ1-5	CASSAIGGGQPQHF	TGTGCCAGCAGTGCTATAGGGGGCGGGCAGCCCCAGCATTTT
many	TRBV7-9	NA	TRBJ1-1	CASSIDNSEAFF	TGTGCCAGCAGCATCGACAACTCCGAAGCTTTCTTT
few	TRBV12-3/TRBV12-4	TRBD1	TRBJ2-4	CASSPGQGAKNIQYF	TGTGCCAGCAGTCCGGGACAGGGGGCTAAAAACATTCAGTACTTC
NA	TRBV7-9	TRBD1	TRBJ1-5	CASSKGTGPNQPQHF	TGTGCCAGCAGCAAAGGGACAGGGCCGAATCAGCCCCAGCATTTT